The text below deals with one TCR beta chain. Its matching antigen is unknown. This CDR3 is 15 amino acids long. Germline CDR1 reads SEHNR; CDR2 reads FQNEAQ (reference sequence). V shed 0 bases and J shed 5 bases, with 11 bases lying between them. The data derive from a study of T-cell memory formation after mild COVID-19. General study results and limits: Whether day 37 second-wave clones are SARS-CoV-2-specific was not confirmed. Day 15 to 85 contracting clones showed balanced CD4/CD8; later expanders leaned CD4+. Cross-reactive memory apparently joined, as some responding clones appeared in pre-infection memory.

Via MiXCR, TCRdb re-called the 5' RACE reads, giving one row per CDR3 protein. Of more than 110,000 distinct CDR3 sequences listed, roughly 24% were seen once; the top ten hold around 22%. The V gene is TRBV7-9, the J gene TRBJ1-5; D gene unclear. This TCR derives from an adult woman who had mild COVID-19 (a few samples of this study predate the infection). Cell type and time point are not known. The specimen sequenced was PBMCs or a T cell subset sorted from them (not recorded which). CDR3 residues: CASSLARGEHQPQHF. The CDR3 region has the DNA TGTGCCAGCAGCTTAGCCCGGGGTGAACATCAGCCCCAGCATTTT. The whole variable domain, filled in from reference TRBV7-9 and TRBJ1-5, reads DTGVSQNPRHKITKRGQNVTFRCDPISEHNRLYWYRQTLGQGPEFLTYFQNEAQLEKSRLLSDRFSAERPKGSFSTLEIQRTEQGDSAMYLCASSLARGEHQPQHFGDGTRLSIL.